The 14 T cell receptor beta chains below were found in one sample sequenced in a study of cytomegalovirus exposure and HLA in healthy donors. Amplification used 60 Vbeta primers and 13 Jbeta primers. Repertoires were generated with immunoSEQ multiplex PCR, while TCRdb's copy carries only in-frame clones and drops some. This sample yields 45,000 or so clones, of which 55% to 75% are seen a single time; 3.4% belongs to the top ten. The sample consisted of PBMCs. These receptors were obtained from a woman in her 30s in good health and CMV-seronegative.

This clone was detected only once. The chain has TRBV6-5 and TRBJ2-2, with D hard to call. The CDR3 has 14 amino acids. Germline loops: CDR1 MNHEY, CDR2 SVGAGI. V lost 1 base, J lost 6 bases, and 9 bases lay in between. The CDR3 coding sequence is TGTGCCAGCAGTTACTGGCAGCGTCCCGGGGAGCTGTTTTTT. This translates into CASSYWQRPGELFF.

The V gene is TRBV15, the J gene TRBJ1-1; D is undetermined. V was pared by 5 bases and J by 2 bases, with 15 bases between. Germline V gene data show CDR1 as LNHNV and CDR2 as YYDKDF (reference sequence). The CDR3 covers 15 residues. CDR3 in amino acids: CATSPEDEGNTEAFF. CDR3 sequence (DNA): TGTGCCACCAGCCCAGAGGACGAGGGTAACACTGAAGCTTTCTTT. The full variable domain, in which reference TRBV15 and TRBJ1-1 provide the parts outside the CDR3, is DAMVIQNPRYQVTQFGKPVTLSCSQTLNHNVMYWYQQKSSQAPKLLFHYYDKDFNNEADTPDNFQSRRPNTSFCFLDIRSPGLGDTAMYLCATSPEDEGNTEAFFGQGTRLTVV.

V gene TRBV4-1 combines with J gene TRBJ2-6, with 7 positions matching TRBD2. The germline V gene encodes CDR1 MGHRA and CDR2 YSYEKL. Trimming at V came to 0 bases and at J to 0 bases, leaving 8 bases not matched to a gene. The CDR3 is 19 amino acids. The DNA for the CDR3 is TGCGCCAGCAGCCAAGATTGGGGAGGGATCTTCTCTGGGGCCAACGTCCTGACTTTC. This gives the protein CASSQDWGGIFSGANVLTF.

The J gene is TRBJ1-2, the V gene TRBV5-1; 7 bases agree with TRBD1. The CDR3 is made up of 16 amino acids. With V trimmed by 4 bases and J by 2 bases, 11 bases remained unmatched. The germline V gene encodes CDR1 SGHRS and CDR2 YFSETQ. CDR3 DNA sequence: TGCGCCAGCAGCCCGGAGCCCACAGGGGCCAACTATGGCTACACCTTC. Its protein is CASSPEPTGANYGYTF.

The chain employs TRBV9 and TRBJ2-1; TRBD2 matches at 9 bases. V was clipped by 4 bases and J by 10 bases; unmatched bases: 9. The CDR3 is made up of 14 amino acids. Germline V gives CDR1 SGDLS, CDR2 YYNGEE. The CDR3 bases are TGTGCCAGCAGCCTTAGCGGGAGTGTAGGGGAGCAGTTCTTC. The encoded protein is CASSLSGSVGEQFF.

J is TRBJ2-1 and V is TRBV10-2, with 8 bases fitting TRBD2. CDR1 and CDR2 (germline): WSHSY, SAAADI. Losses at the gene ends were 6 bases for V and 6 bases for J; bases not matched to a gene: 10. This CDR3 contains 15 residues. This CDR3 reads CASSAAGGSSNEQFF. The CDR3 region has the DNA TGCGCCAGCAGCGCCGCGGGGGGTTCCAGCAATGAGCAGTTCTTC.

By share, this clone counts as medium-sized (0.01 to 0.1%). Mismatch with germline at one junction end may stem from a read error. This rearrangement joins TRBV30 to TRBJ2-1; no clear D gene. CDR1 and CDR2 from the germline V gene are GTSNPN and SVGIG (reference sequence). This CDR3 comprises 11 residues. This chain's CDR3 is CAWSVGTVRLF. CDR3 DNA: TGTGCCTGGAGTGTTGGTACGGTCAGGCTCTTC.

The gene calls are TRBV6-5 and TRBJ2-5; D possibly corresponds to TRBD2 (5 bases). V lost 0 bases to trimming and J lost 9 bases, with 8 bases between them. The CDR3 covers 12 residues. CDR1 MNHEY and CDR2 SVGAGI come from the germline V gene. CDR3 loop: CASSYSPGAQYF. The CDR3, as DNA: TGTGCCAGCAGTTACTCTCCCGGGGCCCAGTACTTC.

This chain uses TRBV6-6 with TRBJ1-5, with 8 bases aligning to TRBD1. The CDR3 runs to 14 residues. The J segment lost 7 bases and the V segment lost 6 bases, leaving 8 bases of the junction unmatched. Germline V gene data show CDR1 as MNHNY and CDR2 as SVGAGI (reference sequence). CDR3 in amino acids: CASRDGQGRQPQHF. The CDR3 nucleotides read TGTGCCAGCAGAGACGGACAGGGCCGCCAGCCCCAGCATTTT.

Only a few counts were recorded for this clone. The gene calls are TRBV6-6 and TRBJ1-1; 10 nucleotides match TRBD1. Germline V gives CDR1 MNHNY, CDR2 SVGAGI (reference sequence). The CDR3 is 13 residues long. After removal of 6 bases from V and 10 bases from J, the junction contained 8 bases not matched to a gene. CDR3 nucleotides: TGTGCCAGCAGGACAGGGGGCCGAGATGGAGCTTTCTTT. The encoded protein is CASRTGGRDGAFF.

Turning to this clone: The junction differs from germline at one of its ends, possibly a read error. This CDR3 is CASSTAGGPWLF. As DNA, the CDR3 is TGTGCCAGCAGTACTGCGGGGGGCCCTTGGCTCTTC. The chain has TRBV6-5 and TRBJ2-1, with 8 bases fitting TRBD2. Germline V gene lookup returns CDR1 MNHEY and CDR2 SVGAGI. The CDR3 covers 12 residues.

This chain uses TRBV5-1 with TRBJ1-3; D not resolved. Germline CDR1 SGHRS, CDR2 YFSETQ. This CDR3 has 12 amino acids. V was clipped by 1 base and J by 4 bases, with 3 bases between them. CDR3 region: CASSLLGNTIYF. CDR3 DNA: TGCGCCAGCAGCTTGCTAGGAAACACCATATATTTT.

CDR3 region: CASRPTSYEQYF. The CDR3 DNA reads TGTGCCAGCAGGCCCACATCCTACGAGCAGTACTTC. The V gene is TRBV2, the J gene TRBJ2-7; D remains ambiguous. Per germline, CDR1 SNHLY and CDR2 FYNNEI. The CDR3 has 12 residues. V dropped 6 bases and J dropped 1 base, with 7 bases sitting between them.

V usage is TRBV28 and J usage is TRBJ2-6; TRBD1 agrees at 8 bases. The V gene's germline CDR1 is MDHEN and CDR2 SYDVKM. V shed 10 bases and J 3 bases; nucleotides not matched to a gene: 2. This CDR3 spans 13 amino acids. DNA for the CDR3: TGTGCCACCACAGGGGGTGGGGCCAACGTCCTGACTTTC. As protein: CATTGGGANVLTF.